The 21 T cell receptor beta chains presented below share a single source sample, sequenced in a study of OX40 agonist ivuxolimab in advanced cancers. Data came from immunoSEQ multiplex PCR; TCRdb stores just in-frame clones and leaves some out. The sample records around 63,000 clones, more than 80% being singletons. The source was CD4+ or CD8+ T cells sorted from blood, collected in a trial of the OX40 agonist ivuxolimab. The receptors shown here come from an adult with an advanced solid tumor such as melanoma, head and neck, liver or kidney cancer.

The chain has TRBV6-6 and TRBJ2-7; no clear D. Trimming left V 2 bases short and J 3 bases short, with 11 bases between. Germline V gene sequence: CDR1 MNHNY, CDR2 SVGAGI (reference sequence). The CDR3 length is 14 residues. The CDR3 DNA reads as TGTGCCAGCAGTTACCTATTTCTAGACTACGAGCAGTACTTC. Amino acid sequence: CASSYLFLDYEQYF.

The chain employs TRBV28 and TRBJ1-2, with 8 positions matching TRBD1. CDR3 length: 13 residues. CDR1 and CDR2 from the germline V gene are MDHEN and SYDVKM. With V trimmed by 2 bases and J by 4 bases, 0 bases remained unmatched. Written as DNA, the CDR3 is TGTGCCAGCAGTTTAGGACAGGGCTATGGCTACACCTTC. Residues: CASSLGQGYGYTF.

The V and J genes are TRBV7-2 and TRBJ1-1; no clear D gene. The V end lost 4 bases, the J end lost 6 bases, and 15 bases lay between the germline ends. CDR3 length: 14 residues. Germline V gene data show CDR1 as SGHTA and CDR2 as FQGNSA. Written as DNA, the CDR3 is TGTGCCAGCAGCTCCCCGGGAGGAAGCCCTGAAGCTTTCTTT. Protein: CASSSPGGSPEAFF.

The chain carries TRBV4-1 and TRBJ1-6; D is uncertain. In germline, CDR1 is MGHRA, CDR2 YSYEKL. Trimming removed 1 base at V and 8 bases at J, with 6 bases between. This CDR3 has 13 residues. CDR3 nucleotides: TGCGCCAGCAGCCAAGTCCCCTATTCACCCCTCCACTTT. This gives the protein CASSQVPYSPLHF.

This rearrangement joins TRBV18 to TRBJ1-4; D gene unclear. The CDR3 totals 12 residues. V lost 2 bases to trimming and J lost 8 bases, with 6 bases between them. The germline V gene has CDR1 KGHSH and CDR2 LQKENI. This chain's CDR3 is CASSPAGEKLFF. Written as DNA, the CDR3 is TGTGCCAGCTCACCAGCAGGCGAAAAACTGTTTTTT.

The chain employs TRBV19 and TRBJ2-1; TRBD2 is a possible D gene (5 bases). V shed 5 bases and J shed 9 bases, with 14 bases lying between them. The V gene's germline CDR1 is LNHDA and CDR2 SQIVND (reference sequence). CDR3 length: 13 residues. CDR3 DNA: TGTGCCAGTAGTCCACGTCGACGGGGTGAGCAGTTCTTC. Encoded protein: CASSPRRRGEQFF.

DNA of the CDR3: TGTGCCAGCAGCTTCGGACTAGCGGGGGGTCCCCCGCGGGGGGAGCTGTTTTTT. This encodes CASSFGLAGGPPRGELFF. This chain links TRBV11-2 with TRBJ2-2; TRBD2 agrees at 14 bases. Germline trimming cut 3 bases from V and 8 bases from J; bases unmatched to any gene: 11. Germline V gene data show CDR1 as SGHAT and CDR2 as FQNNGV. This CDR3 is built from 18 residues.

The chain carries TRBV28 and TRBJ2-5; perhaps TRBD1 as D (6 bases). V was cut by 2 bases and J by 5 bases, with 15 bases left in between. There are 15 residues in the CDR3. Germline V lookup: CDR1 MDHEN, CDR2 SYDVKM. CDR3 coding DNA: TGTGCCAGCAGTTTAATCCAGGGGAGAATGGAGACCCAGTACTTC. It yields the protein CASSLIQGRMETQYF. The full variable domain, rest sourced from reference TRBV28 and TRBJ2-5, is DVKVTQSSRYLVKRTGEKVFLECVQDMDHENMFWYRQDPGLGLRLIYFSYDVKMKEKGDIPEGYSVSREKKERFSLILESASTNQTSMYLCASSLIQGRMETQYFGPGTRLLVL.

J is TRBJ2-1 and V is TRBV5-1; 13 bases map to TRBD2. The germline V gene has CDR1 SGHRS and CDR2 YFSETQ. The V gene end was trimmed by 0 bases and the J gene end by 9 bases; junction bases not matched to a gene: 6. The CDR3 totals 16 residues. The CDR3: CASSLALAGGPGEQFF. The CDR3 nucleotides read TGCGCCAGCAGCTTGGCACTAGCGGGGGGGCCTGGTGAGCAGTTCTTC. The whole variable domain, filled in from reference TRBV5-1 and TRBJ2-1, reads KAGVTQTPRYLIKTRGQQVTLSCSPISGHRSVSWYQQTPGQGLQFLFEYFSETQRNKGNFPGRFSGRQFSNSRSEMNVSTLELGDSALYLCASSLALAGGPGEQFFGPGTRLTVL.

The rearrangement links TRBV4-2 to TRBJ2-1; 11 nucleotides align to TRBD1. V lost 3 bases to trimming and J lost 3 bases; unmatched junction nucleotides: 4. CDR3 length equals 16 residues. CDR1 LGHNA and CDR2 YNFKEQ come from the germline V gene. This CDR3 reads CASSQPGTGGYNEQFF. Here the CDR3 DNA reads TGTGCCAGCAGCCAGCCCGGGACAGGGGGCTACAATGAGCAGTTCTTC.

Here the CDR3 DNA reads TGTGCCAGTTACACCACCGGGACAGGGGACACTGAAGCTTTCTTT. As protein: CASYTTGTGDTEAFF. This chain links TRBV28 with TRBJ1-1; TRBD1 agrees at 10 bases. The V gene's germline CDR1 is MDHEN and CDR2 SYDVKM. The CDR3 extends over 15 amino acids. V was pared by 9 bases and J by 3 bases, with 10 bases of the junction left unmatched.

DNA for the CDR3: TGTGCCAGCGGGATCAGGACAGGGAATTACGAGCAGTACTTC. Protein product: CASGIRTGNYEQYF. The chain combines TRBV19 with TRBJ2-7, with 8 bases aligning to TRBD1. The ends lost 9 bases at V and 4 bases at J; junction bases unmatched: 11. This CDR3 is built from 14 residues. The V gene's germline CDR1 is LNHDA and CDR2 SQIVND (reference sequence).

The chain is built from TRBV11-3 and TRBJ2-7, with a weak D call TRBD2 (7 bases). The germline V and J ends were trimmed by 7 bases and 3 bases, with 22 bases remaining between them. The CDR3 contains 16 residues. Germline V gene sequence: CDR1 SGHNT, CDR2 YENEEA. The CDR3 region is CASTTGGGPHFYEQYF. The CDR3 DNA sequence: TGTGCCAGCACCACGGGCGGGGGCCCACATTTCTACGAGCAGTACTTC.

V is TRBV28 and J is TRBJ2-3; no clear D gene. CDR3 length: 11 amino acids. CDR1 is MDHEN, CDR2 SYDVKM, per germline. V was pared by 6 bases and J by 10 bases, with 11 bases between. CDR3 DNA: TGTGCCAGCAGCTTTCGTGGGGCGCAGTATTTT. Translation gives CASSFRGAQYF.

This chain links TRBV9 with TRBJ1-2; TRBD1 matches 11 bases. Trimming took 3 bases from V and 5 from J; bases not matched to a gene: 6. The CDR3 is made up of 15 amino acids. CDR1 SGDLS and CDR2 YYNGEE come from the germline V gene. The CDR3 reads CASSEGTGGYYGYTF. In DNA, the CDR3 is TGTGCCAGCAGCGAGGGGACAGGGGGGTATTATGGCTACACCTTC. The variable domain in full, with the rest retrieved from reference TRBV9 and TRBJ1-2, is DSGVTQTPKHLITATGQRVTLRCSPRSGDLSVYWYQQSLDQGLQFLIQYYNGEERAKGNILERFSAQQFPDLHSELNLSSLELGDSALYFCASSEGTGGYYGYTFGSGTRLTVV.

This clone has a single count. The chain recombines TRBV6-1 with TRBJ1-1, with 7 bases lining up with TRBD1. V gave up 3 bases and J gave up 2 bases; unmatched junction bases: 6. The CDR3 runs 15 residues. The germline CDR1 and CDR2 sequences are MNHNS and SASEGT. CDR3 bases: TGTGCCAGCAGTGATCAGGGACAGCCCAACACTGAAGCTTTCTTT. As protein: CASSDQGQPNTEAFF.

CDR3 region: CATSRTGLAEAFF. The CDR3, as DNA: TGTGCCACCAGCAGAACAGGGTTGGCTGAAGCTTTCTTT. The genes are TRBV15 and TRBJ1-1; a possible D gene is TRBD1 (6 bases). V lost 2 bases, J lost 6 bases, and 10 bases lay in between. Per the germline V gene, CDR1 is LNHNV and CDR2 is YYDKDF (reference sequence). The CDR3 loop spans 13 amino acids.

The J gene is TRBJ2-7, the V gene TRBV5-1; possibly TRBD1 for D (6 bases). The CDR3 contains 16 residues. The germline V gene encodes CDR1 SGHRS and CDR2 YFSETQ. With 4 bases removed from V and 0 bases from J, the gap between germline ends came to 17 bases. This CDR3 reads CASSLVGAPLSYEQYF. CDR3 DNA sequence: TGCGCCAGCAGCCTGGTGGGGGCCCCCCTCTCCTACGAGCAGTACTTC.

The chain couples TRBV2 to TRBJ2-3; 7 positions agree with TRBD1. The CDR3 is 13 amino acids. V lost 5 bases to trimming and J lost 6 bases; unmatched junction nucleotides: 5. Looked up from germline, CDR1 is SNHLY and CDR2 is FYNNEI. CDR3 bases: TGTGCCAGCAGTCGACAGGGCATTGATACGCAGTATTTT. Amino acids: CASSRQGIDTQYF.

The chain is built from TRBV6-6 and TRBJ2-7; 9 bases line up with TRBD2. The trim removed 8 bases at V and 6 bases at J, leaving 14 bases unmatched. This CDR3 region has 15 residues. Germline CDR1 and CDR2: MNHNY and SVGAGI (reference sequence). DNA of the CDR3: TGTGCCAGCCGGCTCCAAATTAGCGGGAGACTCGAGCAGTACTTC. Translated, it gives CASRLQISGRLEQYF.

The chain is built from TRBV5-1 and TRBJ2-5; D might be TRBD2 (6 bases). The CDR3 is 15 amino acids. Trimming removed 0 bases at V and 4 bases at J, with 13 bases between. CDR1 and CDR2 from the germline V gene are SGHRS and YFSETQ. The DNA of the CDR3 is TGCGCCAGCAGCTTGGGATTAGCGGCCCCAGAGACCCAGTACTTC. Protein product: CASSLGLAAPETQYF.